The clone carrying this T cell receptor (beta chain) turned up a few times. The antigen is unknown. The data were obtained in a study of T cell repertoires in cytomegalovirus infection. Background on the study: Indications of both CMV infection and matching HLA type were provided by public TCR beta signatures. General study results and limits: In two of eight donors, the top clonotype was HLA-C-restricted CMV-specific. Carriage of CMV together with the relevant HLA was identifiable through cumulative public TCR beta family frequency.

MiXCR, run by TCRdb on the reads, gives a single entry per CDR3 protein. This sample has approximately 1,000,000 distinct CDR3 sequences, with around 30% found just once. Germline V CDR1 and CDR2: KGHDR, SFDVKD. Trimming removed 4 bases at V and 3 bases at J, with 10 bases between. The CDR3 contains 14 residues. The gene calls are TRBV24-1 and TRBJ2-3; possibly TRBD1 for D (6 bases). The TCR was taken from a human donor in good health (CMV status not recorded). Some clones in this sample may be carry-over from other donors' samples. The sample consisted of cultured CD8+ T cells from PBMCs, taken from culture after CMV antigen stimulation. CDR3 sequence (DNA): TGTGCCACCAGTGAGGGGGCCGGGACAGATACGCAGTATTTT. Residues: CATSEGAGTDTQYF.